Below, 19 T cell receptor beta chains from the same sample are listed, as sequenced in a study of blood T cell repertoires in COVID-19. TCRdb keeps only in-frame clones here, not all; method: immunoSEQ multiplex PCR. The table records around 250,000 clones, roughly 80% of them present only once. Sequencing used PBMCs or T cells enriched from blood (not recorded which). Every receptor here comes from a man aged 50-59 years who had recovered from COVID-19.

The chain carries TRBV10-2 and TRBJ2-2, with 12 positions matching TRBD2. The germline CDR1 and CDR2 sequences are WSHSY and SAAADI. J was trimmed by 1 base and V by 8 bases; bases with no gene match: 5. The CDR3 totals 16 residues. CDR3 in DNA: TGCGCCAGCCTCTGGGGACTAGCGGGGAACACCGGGGAGCTGTTTTTT. Residues: CASLWGLAGNTGELFF.

The chain links TRBV25-1 to TRBJ2-5, with 9 bases fitting TRBD1. Germline V CDR1 and CDR2: MGHDK, SYGVNS. The CDR3 is 15 amino acids. V shed 2 bases, J shed 5 bases, and the junction held 6 bases outside the gene matches. CDR3 sequence reads: CASSETGQGLETQYF. The DNA for the CDR3 is TGTGCCAGCAGTGAAACAGGACAGGGGTTGGAGACCCAGTACTTC.

The chain joins TRBV6-4 to TRBJ1-5; 8 bases line up with TRBD1. The V segment lost 0 bases and the J segment 1 base; nucleotides outside the gene matches: 17. This CDR3 is built from 21 residues. Germline-derived CDR1 and CDR2 are MRHNA and SNTAGT. CDR3 nucleotides: TGTGCCAGCAGTGACTCGGGGGAGACAGGGGCCCTAAGTATAAGCAATCAGCCCCAGCATTTT. Translation gives CASSDSGETGALSISNQPQHF.

The chain has TRBV2 and TRBJ2-2; the match to TRBD2 covers 10 bases. This CDR3 has 14 residues. From germline, CDR1 is SNHLY and CDR2 FYNNEI. V was clipped by 6 bases and J by 6 bases; unmatched bases: 4. The CDR3 region is CASSLAGEAGELFF. The CDR3 nucleotides read TGTGCCAGCAGCCTAGCGGGAGAAGCCGGGGAGCTGTTTTTT.

The gene calls are TRBV10-1 and TRBJ1-4; 8 bases agree with TRBD1. The CDR3 covers 15 residues. Germline V gene lookup returns CDR1 WNHNN and CDR2 SYGVQD (reference sequence). V dropped 2 bases and J dropped 7; count of bases not matched to a gene: 6. The CDR3 loop is CASSETQGASEKLFF. CDR3 in DNA: TGCGCCAGCAGTGAGACCCAGGGGGCAAGTGAAAAACTGTTTTTT.

This sequence joins TRBV19 and TRBJ1-4, with a possible D match to TRBD1 (5 bases). Germline V CDR1 and CDR2: LNHDA, SQIVND (reference sequence). This CDR3 is 13 amino acids long. V gave up 9 bases and J gave up 7 bases, with 15 bases separating them. DNA for the CDR3: TGTGCCAGAGCAGGGAATAGTCGTGAAAAACTGTTTTTT. It encodes CARAGNSREKLFF.

The chain has TRBV18 and TRBJ1-5, with 8 bases aligning to TRBD1. The CDR3 totals 18 residues. The V gene end was trimmed by 3 bases and the J gene end by 0 bases; junction bases not matched to a gene: 10. Germline assignment: CDR1 KGHSH and CDR2 LQKENI. Written as DNA, the CDR3 is TGTGCCAGCTCACCCGGACGCAGGGGGCTAAATAGCAATCAGCCCCAGCATTTT. It yields the protein CASSPGRRGLNSNQPQHF.

This chain joins TRBV5-1 and TRBJ2-3; 7 positions agree with TRBD2. This CDR3 has 15 residues. J lost 2 bases, V lost 4 bases, and 7 bases had no gene match. Germline V gene data show CDR1 as SGHRS and CDR2 as YFSETQ. The CDR3: CASSVSGRSTDTQYF. The CDR3 nucleotides are TGCGCCAGCAGCGTTAGCGGGCGTTCCACAGATACGCAGTATTTT.

The CDR3 DNA follows: TGTGCCAGCAGCCGAGGGACAGAAGGAAACACCATATATTTT. Residues: CASSRGTEGNTIYF. The V and J genes are TRBV14 and TRBJ1-3; 7 bases fit TRBD1. Germline CDR1 SGHDN, CDR2 FVKESK. The V segment lost 4 bases and the J segment 4 bases; nucleotides outside the gene matches: 4. This CDR3 has 14 residues.

By share, this clone ranks as medium-sized (0.01 to 0.1%). The chain recombines TRBV7-9 with TRBJ1-1, with unresolved D. Deletions cut 5 bases from V and 5 bases from J, with 15 bases between. This CDR3 spans 14 amino acids. Per the germline V gene, CDR1 is SEHNR and CDR2 is FQNEAQ (reference sequence). CDR3 DNA: TGTGCCAGCAGCCCCCCCGGGGAGAGGACTGAAGCTTTCTTT. It translates to CASSPPGERTEAFF.

The chain couples TRBV19 to TRBJ2-7; TRBD2 is a possible D gene (7 bases). This CDR3 has 15 residues. Germline values: CDR1 LNHDA, CDR2 SQIVND (reference sequence). The V end lost 3 bases, the J end lost 5 bases, and 17 bases lay between the germline ends. The DNA for the CDR3 is TGTGCCAGTAGTATGGGGGCTAGCGGCCTCCACGAGCAGTACTTC. Translated, it gives CASSMGASGLHEQYF.

Comments on this clone: A junction boundary mismatches the germline segment, possibly from a read error. The J gene is TRBJ1-2, the V gene TRBV11-2; 8 bases are a match to TRBD1. The germline V gene encodes CDR1 SGHAT and CDR2 FQNNGV. The CDR3 sequence is 16 residues long. CDR3 nucleotide sequence: TGTGCCAGCAGAAAAATAGGGACAGGACCTAATTATGGCTACACCTTC. It translates to CASRKIGTGPNYGYTF.

This chain uses TRBV29-1 with TRBJ1-1; D remains unclear. CDR3 size: 13 residues. Germline CDR1 SQVTM, CDR2 ANQGSEA. Trimming left V 2 bases short and J 7 bases short, with 14 bases between. CDR3 in DNA: TGCAGCGTTGAAACAGTCAGTTACAGTGAAGCTTTCTTT. This translates into CSVETVSYSEAFF.

The chain couples TRBV6-2 or TRBV6-3 to TRBJ2-7; TRBD2 matches at 12 bases. The V and J ends lost 2 bases and 7 bases, in that order; junction bases with no gene match: 12. This CDR3 has 17 residues. CDR1 and CDR2 (germline): MNHEY, SVGEGT. CDR3 protein: CASSYALAGGPRDEQYF. CDR3 in DNA: TGTGCCAGCAGTTACGCCCTAGCGGGGGGGCCTCGTGATGAGCAGTACTTC.

The chain uses TRBV14 and TRBJ1-1, with D possibly being TRBD1 (6 bases). The CDR3 is 16 residues long. V was pared by 3 bases and J by 2 bases, with 16 bases between. The V gene's germline CDR1 is SGHDN and CDR2 FVKESK. Here the CDR3 DNA reads TGTGCCAGCAGCCATTGGGGGACAACCTCTAACACTGAAGCTTTCTTT. This codes for CASSHWGTTSNTEAFF.

This clone came up once. The chain carries TRBV30 and TRBJ2-7; D not certain. The V end was cut by 0 bases, the J end by 6 bases, with 12 bases between. Germline V gives CDR1 GTSNPN, CDR2 SVGIG (reference sequence). CDR3 size: 13 residues. DNA for the CDR3: TGTGCCTGGAGTGTGAGAGGCTTGGGCGAGCAGTACTTC. Its protein product is CAWSVRGLGEQYF.

This rearrangement joins TRBV6-5 to TRBJ1-1; TRBD1 agrees at 8 bases. After removal of 6 bases from V and 8 bases from J, the junction contained 11 bases not matched to a gene. In germline, CDR1 is MNHEY, CDR2 SVGAGI. CDR3 length equals 14 residues. The CDR3 loop is CASRFPGTGDEAFF. The CDR3 coding sequence is TGTGCCAGCAGATTCCCGGGGACAGGAGACGAAGCTTTCTTT.

The genes are TRBV12-3 or TRBV12-4 and TRBJ2-7; TRBD1 matches at 8 bases. J gave up 2 bases and V 6 bases, and 0 bases lay outside the gene matches. The CDR3 consists of 12 residues. Here the CDR3 DNA reads TGTGCCAGCAGACAGGGGGCCTACGAGCAGTACTTC. Translated, it gives CASRQGAYEQYF.

The genes are TRBV4-2 and TRBJ1-1; 7 bases line up with TRBD1. Trimming removed 3 bases from V and 4 bases from J; junction bases left unmatched: 8. The germline CDR1 and CDR2 sequences are LGHNA and YNFKEQ. The CDR3 runs to 15 residues. DNA for the CDR3: TGTGCCAGCAGCCAGGATCAGGGGGGCCTCACTGAAGCTTTCTTT. It translates to CASSQDQGGLTEAFF.